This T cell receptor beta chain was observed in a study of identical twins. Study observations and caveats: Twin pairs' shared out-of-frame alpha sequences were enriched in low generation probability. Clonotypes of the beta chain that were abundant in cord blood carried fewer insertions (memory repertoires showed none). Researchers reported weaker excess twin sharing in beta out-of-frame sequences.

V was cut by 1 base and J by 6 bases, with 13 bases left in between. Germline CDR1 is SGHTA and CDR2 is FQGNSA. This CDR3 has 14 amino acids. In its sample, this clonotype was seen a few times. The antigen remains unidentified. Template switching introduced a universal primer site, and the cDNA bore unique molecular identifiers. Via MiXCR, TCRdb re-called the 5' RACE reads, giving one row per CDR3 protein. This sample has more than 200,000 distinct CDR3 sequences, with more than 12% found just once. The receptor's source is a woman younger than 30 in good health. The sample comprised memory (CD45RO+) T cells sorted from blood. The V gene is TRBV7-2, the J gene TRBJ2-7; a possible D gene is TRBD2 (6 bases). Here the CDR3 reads CASSLGREFGEQYF. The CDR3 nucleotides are TGTGCCAGCAGCTTAGGCCGGGAGTTCGGCGAGCAGTACTTC.